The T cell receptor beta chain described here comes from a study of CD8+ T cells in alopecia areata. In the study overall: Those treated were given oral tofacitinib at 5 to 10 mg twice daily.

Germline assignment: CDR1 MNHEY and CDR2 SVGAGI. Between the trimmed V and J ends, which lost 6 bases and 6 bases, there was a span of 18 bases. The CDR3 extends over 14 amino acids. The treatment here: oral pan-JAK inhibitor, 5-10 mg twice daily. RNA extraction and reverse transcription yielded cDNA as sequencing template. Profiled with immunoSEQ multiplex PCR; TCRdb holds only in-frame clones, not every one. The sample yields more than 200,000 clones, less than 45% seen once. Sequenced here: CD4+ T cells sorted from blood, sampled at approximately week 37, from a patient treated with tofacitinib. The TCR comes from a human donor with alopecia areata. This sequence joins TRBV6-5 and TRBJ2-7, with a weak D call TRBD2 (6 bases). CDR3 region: CASSQAGPSGEQYF. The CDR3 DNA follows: TGTGCCAGCAGCCAGGCGGGACCCTCCGGCGAGCAGTACTTC.